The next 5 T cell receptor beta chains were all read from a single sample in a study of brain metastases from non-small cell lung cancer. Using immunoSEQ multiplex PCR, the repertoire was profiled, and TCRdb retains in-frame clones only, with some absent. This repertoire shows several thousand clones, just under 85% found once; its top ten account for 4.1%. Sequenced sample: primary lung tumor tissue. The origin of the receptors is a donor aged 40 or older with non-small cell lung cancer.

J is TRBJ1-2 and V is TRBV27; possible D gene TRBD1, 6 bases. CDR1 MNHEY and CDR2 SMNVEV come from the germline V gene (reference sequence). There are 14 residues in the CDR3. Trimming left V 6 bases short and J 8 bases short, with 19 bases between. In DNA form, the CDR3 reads TGTGCCAGCAGAGGACGGGCCCAGGGGAGCGGCTACACCTTC. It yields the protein CASRGRAQGSGYTF.

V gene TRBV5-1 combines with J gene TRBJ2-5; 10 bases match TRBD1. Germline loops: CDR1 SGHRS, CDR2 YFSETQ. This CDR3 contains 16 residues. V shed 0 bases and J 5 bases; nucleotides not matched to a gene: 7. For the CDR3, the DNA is TGCGCCAGCAGCTTGGTCGGGACAGGGGTTGGCGAGACCCAGTACTTC. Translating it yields CASSLVGTGVGETQYF.

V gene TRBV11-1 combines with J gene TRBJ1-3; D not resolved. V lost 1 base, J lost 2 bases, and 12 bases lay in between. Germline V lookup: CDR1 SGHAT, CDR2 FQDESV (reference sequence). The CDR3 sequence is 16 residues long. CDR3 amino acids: CASSLENARTGNTIYF. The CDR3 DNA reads TGTGCCAGCAGCTTAGAAAACGCCCGGACTGGAAACACCATATATTTT.

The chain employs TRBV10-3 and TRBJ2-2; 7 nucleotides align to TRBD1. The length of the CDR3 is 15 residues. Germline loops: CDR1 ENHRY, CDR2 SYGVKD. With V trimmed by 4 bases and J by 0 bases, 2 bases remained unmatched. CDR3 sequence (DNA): TGTGCCATCAGTGGGGGACAGACGAACACCGGGGAGCTGTTTTTT. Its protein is CAISGGQTNTGELFF.

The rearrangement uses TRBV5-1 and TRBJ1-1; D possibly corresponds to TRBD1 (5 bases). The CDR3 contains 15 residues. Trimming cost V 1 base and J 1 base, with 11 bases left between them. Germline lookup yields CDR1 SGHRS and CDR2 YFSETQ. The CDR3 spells CASSLHPDRNTEAFF. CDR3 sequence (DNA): TGCGCCAGCAGCTTGCATCCTGACAGGAACACTGAAGCTTTCTTT.